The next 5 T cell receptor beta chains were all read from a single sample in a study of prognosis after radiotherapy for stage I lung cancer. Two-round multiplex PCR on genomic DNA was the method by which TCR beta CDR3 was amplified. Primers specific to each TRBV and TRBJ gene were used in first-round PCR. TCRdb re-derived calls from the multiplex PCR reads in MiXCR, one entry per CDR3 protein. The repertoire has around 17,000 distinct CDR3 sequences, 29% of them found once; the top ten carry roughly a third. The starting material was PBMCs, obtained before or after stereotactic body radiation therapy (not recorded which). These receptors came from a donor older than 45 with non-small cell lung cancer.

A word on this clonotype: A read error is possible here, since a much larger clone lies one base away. DNA of the CDR3: TGTGCCAGCAGCTTGTTCGTGAATACGCAGTATTTT. It encodes CASSLFVNTQYF. The genes are TRBV5-5 and TRBJ2-3; unclear D gene. This CDR3 is built from 12 residues. Germline values: CDR1 SGHKS, CDR2 YYEKEE (reference sequence). Trimming stripped 1 base from V and 7 bases from J, with 7 bases between. The full variable domain, in which reference TRBV5-5 and TRBJ2-3 provide the parts outside the CDR3, is DAGVTQSPTHLIKTRGQQVTLRCSPISGHKSVSWYQQVLGQGPQFIFQYYEKEERGRGNFPDRFSARQFPNYSSELNVNALLLGDSALYLCASSLFVNTQYFGPGTRLTVL.

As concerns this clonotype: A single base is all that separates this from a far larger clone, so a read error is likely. The DNA for the CDR3 is TGTGCCAGCAGTGGCTCCAGGGACCCACCCCTCCACTTT. Translating it yields CASSGSRDPPLHF. The genes are TRBV6-9 and TRBJ1-6, with a possible D match to TRBD1 (5 bases). The CDR3 contains 13 residues. With 5 bases removed from V and 11 bases from J, the gap between germline ends came to 13 bases. Germline V gene data show CDR1 as MNHGY and CDR2 as SVAAGI.

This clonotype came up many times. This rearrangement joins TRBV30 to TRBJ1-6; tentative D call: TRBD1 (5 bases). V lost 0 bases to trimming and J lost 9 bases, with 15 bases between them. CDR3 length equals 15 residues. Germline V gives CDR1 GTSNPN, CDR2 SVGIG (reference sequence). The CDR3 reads CAWSVVGGTGSPLHF. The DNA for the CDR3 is TGTGCCTGGAGTGTAGTTGGGGGTACGGGTTCACCCCTCCACTTT.

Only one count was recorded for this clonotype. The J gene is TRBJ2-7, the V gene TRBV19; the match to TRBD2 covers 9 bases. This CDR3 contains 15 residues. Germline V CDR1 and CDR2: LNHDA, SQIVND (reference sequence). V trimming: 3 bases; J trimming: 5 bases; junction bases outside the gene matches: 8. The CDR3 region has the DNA TGTGCCAGTAGTATCCCAGGCGGGAGGGCAGACGAGCAGTACTTC. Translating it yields CASSIPGGRADEQYF. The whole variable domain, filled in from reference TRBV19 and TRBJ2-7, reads DGGITQSPKYLFRKEGQNVTLSCEQNLNHDAMYWYRQDPGQGLRLIYYSQIVNDFQKGDIAEGYSVSREKKESFPLTVTSAQKNPTAFYLCASSIPGGRADEQYFGPGTRLTVT.

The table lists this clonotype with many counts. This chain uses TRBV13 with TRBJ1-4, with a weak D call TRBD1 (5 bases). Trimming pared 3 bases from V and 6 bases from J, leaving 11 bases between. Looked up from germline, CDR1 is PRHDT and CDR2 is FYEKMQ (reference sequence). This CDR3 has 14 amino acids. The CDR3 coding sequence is TGTGCCAGCAGCTTCGGGGCGGGGGATGAAAAACTGTTTTTT. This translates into CASSFGAGDEKLFF.